This T cell receptor (beta chain) was sequenced for a study of blood T cell repertoires in COVID-19 (dated by TCRdb to the early 2020s). About the study as a whole: Samples covering the acute and convalescent phases of COVID-19 were provided by collaborators in the United States, Italy and Spain. Subjects who had been exposed to COVID-19, were actively infected with it, or had recovered from it provided the deeply sampled blood TCRbeta repertoires that made up the dataset. The repertoires were made available in a free public database intended to serve as a resource for research on the immune response to SARS-CoV-2. Samples were obtained from the ongoing ImmuneRACE study (first 160 participants) and from 1,254 subjects provided by 6 global collaborators. The sample metadata nearly always contained a de-identified subject ID, COVID-19 status, age in years and sex. HLA class I and class II types, where available, came from metadata supplied by the sample provider rather than from assay-based typing. The prospective study material was composed of cDNA or gDNA derived from T cells, B-cell-depleted T cells, or PBMCs.

The immunoSEQ Assay, a bias-controlled multiplex PCR, was used to amplify TCRbeta CDR3 regions from genomic DNA. Concerning the study's data processing: Within the assay, amplification of reference gene primers was used to estimate how many nucleated cells each sample contained. Sequence reads were collapsed and filtered to measure the absolute abundance of every unique TCRbeta CDR3 rearrangement. For each sample, productive Simpson clonality was calculated by taking the square root of Simpson's diversity index across productive rearrangements. Here the immuneACCESS table is served through TCRdb, limited to in-frame sequences with V and J called. Missing clones are a known gap in these copies; in checked studies unresolved V genes cover under half, and the rest lacks a known reason. The DNA was the basis for D and trimming; V, J and clone size are from that table. For this sample the table gives roughly 45,000 clones, of which about nine tenths were detected only once. 6.5% to 9% of the sample is taken by the ten largest.

Overall study results and their limits: How much clinical and demographic metadata was included differed by source and by participant, and the metadata was provided uncurated.

Collaborating institutions collected whole blood in K2EDTA tubes following their own protocols. For TCRbeta analysis, collaborators shipped samples in one of three forms: frozen whole blood, isolated PBMCs, or DNA extracted from either of those sample types. Including cysteine and phenylalanine, the CDR3 has 14 amino acids. Only the CDR3 part of the read is kept: 42 bases, read in frame from the first base. V sheds 0 bases and J sheds 2 bases, leaving 7 bases between their ends. The germline V gene sets CDR1 to SGHRS and CDR2 to YFSETQ. About this clone: Its antigen is still unknown. There are no base qualities to consult, and no much larger clone falls within one base.

The TCR comes from a man aged 55 to 70 with active COVID-19. The rearrangement joined TRBV5-1 to TRBJ2-3; the D segment could be TRBD1, given 6 matching bases. Input material: peripheral blood. CDR3 region: CASSLGQDTDTQYF. The DNA is TGCGCCAGCAGCTTGGGACAGGACACAGATACGCAGTATTTT.